This note documents a single T cell receptor (beta chain) sequence. This entry comes from a study of shared clonotypes between healthy human individuals. Study-level information: CD8 memory received one plate per donor, CD8 naive two, CD4 memory three and CD4 naive three.

Germline V lookup: CDR1 LNHDA, CDR2 SQIVND (reference sequence). V was clipped by 5 bases and J by 7 bases, with 12 bases between them. The CDR3 extends over 13 amino acids. The table came from immunoSEQ multiplex PCR; TCRdb's copy has only in-frame clones and leaves some out. This table has some 580,000 clones, about 96% appearing once. The specimen was naive CD4+ T cells sorted from blood. Subset specified: CD45RA+ positively selected. This receptor was obtained from a woman in her twenties or thirties in good health. This sequence joins TRBV19 and TRBJ1-5; D ambiguous. Here the CDR3 DNA reads TGTGCCAGTAGTCTGGGTGGTGGACAGCCCCAGCATTTT. The encoded protein is CASSLGGGQPQHF.